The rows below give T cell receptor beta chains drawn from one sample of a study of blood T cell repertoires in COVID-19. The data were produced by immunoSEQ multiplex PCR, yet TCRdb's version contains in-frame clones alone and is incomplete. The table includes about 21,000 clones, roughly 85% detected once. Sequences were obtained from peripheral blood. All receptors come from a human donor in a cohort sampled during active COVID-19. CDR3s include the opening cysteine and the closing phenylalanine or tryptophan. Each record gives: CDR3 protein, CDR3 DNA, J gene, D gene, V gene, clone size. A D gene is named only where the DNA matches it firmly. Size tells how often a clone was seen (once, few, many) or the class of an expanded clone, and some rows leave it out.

CDR3 protein: CASSLSGINEKLFF
CDR3 DNA: TGTGCCAGCAGCTTATCAGGGATCAATGAAAAACTGTTTTTT
J gene: TRBJ1-4
D gene: NA
V gene: TRBV11-2
clone size: NA

CDR3 protein: CASSDRVGWTGELFF
CDR3 DNA: TGTGCCAGCAGTGACAGGGTAGGGTGGACCGGGGAGCTGTTTTTT
J gene: TRBJ2-2
D gene: NA
V gene: TRBV25-1
clone size: NA

CDR3 protein: CASSLGASGGAEQFF
CDR3 DNA: TGCGCCAGCAGCTTAGGGGCTAGCGGGGGCGCTGAGCAGTTCTTC
J gene: TRBJ2-1
D gene: TRBD2
V gene: TRBV5-1
clone size: once

CDR3 protein: CAISEDGSGTQYF
CDR3 DNA: TGTGCCATCAGTGAGGACGGGTCCGGCACGCAGTATTTT
J gene: TRBJ2-3
D gene: NA
V gene: TRBV10-3
clone size: NA

CDR3 protein: CASSRGWGETQYF
CDR3 DNA: TGTGCCAGCAGCAGGGGGTGGGGAGAGACCCAGTACTTC
J gene: TRBJ2-5
D gene: TRBD1
V gene: TRBV25-1
clone size: NA

CDR3 protein: CATSDPRQGTEQFF
CDR3 DNA: TGTGCCACCAGTGATCCTCGACAGGGGACTGAGCAGTTCTTC
J gene: TRBJ2-1
D gene: TRBD1
V gene: TRBV24-1
clone size: once

CDR3 protein: CASSPGQGASSYNSPLHF
CDR3 DNA: TGTGCCAGCAGTCCAGGACAGGGGGCTAGCTCCTATAATTCACCCCTCCACTTT
J gene: TRBJ1-6
D gene: TRBD1
V gene: TRBV6-6
clone size: NA

CDR3 protein: CASSVDSGTTNSPLHF
CDR3 DNA: TGTGCCAGCAGTGTAGATTCCGGGACAACTAATTCACCCCTCCACTTT
J gene: TRBJ1-6
D gene: NA
V gene: TRBV2
clone size: NA

CDR3 protein: CASSLKGGQGGKLFF
CDR3 DNA: TGTGCCAGCAGCTTAAAGGGGGGACAGGGAGGAAAACTGTTTTTT
J gene: TRBJ1-4
D gene: TRBD1
V gene: TRBV7-9
clone size: NA

CDR3 protein: CASSLVGLGPMNTEAFF
CDR3 DNA: TGCGCCAGCAGCTTGGTGGGACTGGGCCCAATGAACACTGAAGCTTTCTTT
J gene: TRBJ1-1
D gene: NA
V gene: TRBV5-1
clone size: few

CDR3 protein: CASSLRLTGNTEAFF
CDR3 DNA: TGTGCCAGCAGCCTACGATTAACAGGGAACACTGAAGCTTTCTTT
J gene: TRBJ1-1
D gene: NA
V gene: TRBV11-3
clone size: NA

CDR3 protein: CASSLSGQETRYTF
CDR3 DNA: TGTGCCAGCAGCTTGAGCGGACAGGAAACTCGCTACACCTTC
J gene: TRBJ1-2
D gene: TRBD1
V gene: TRBV5-6
clone size: NA

CDR3 protein: CASSQDPFPGQGANEQFF
CDR3 DNA: TGCGCCAGCAGCCAAGATCCTTTTCCGGGACAGGGGGCGAATGAGCAGTTCTTC
J gene: TRBJ2-1
D gene: TRBD1
V gene: TRBV4-1
clone size: NA

CDR3 protein: CASSHTADSRNEQFF
CDR3 DNA: TGCGCCAGCAGCCATACAGCGGACAGCCGCAATGAGCAGTTCTTC
J gene: TRBJ2-1
D gene: NA
V gene: TRBV4-1
clone size: NA

CDR3 protein: CASSLGRGGYTF
CDR3 DNA: TGTGCCAGCAGCTTAGGTCGGGGTGGCTACACCTTC
J gene: TRBJ1-2
D gene: NA
V gene: TRBV7-2
clone size: NA

CDR3 protein: CASSFVYSNQPQHF
CDR3 DNA: TGTGCCAGCAGTTTCGTGTATAGCAATCAGCCCCAGCATTTT
J gene: TRBJ1-5
D gene: NA
V gene: TRBV27
clone size: NA

CDR3 protein: CASSENLNTEAFF
CDR3 DNA: TGTGCCAGCAGTGAGAATTTGAACACTGAAGCTTTCTTT
J gene: TRBJ1-1
D gene: NA
V gene: TRBV5-4
clone size: NA

CDR3 protein: CASSQDFRDSYGYTF
CDR3 DNA: TGTGCCAGCAGCCAAGATTTTCGGGACTCCTATGGCTACACCTTC
J gene: TRBJ1-2
D gene: NA
V gene: TRBV4-2
clone size: NA

CDR3 protein: CASSSTQGSGYTF
CDR3 DNA: TGTGCCAGCAGCTCAACTCAGGGAAGCGGCTACACCTTC
J gene: TRBJ1-2
D gene: NA
V gene: TRBV5-4
clone size: NA

CDR3 protein: CASSRGSEKLFF
CDR3 DNA: TGTGCCAGCAGTAGAGGGAGTGAAAAACTGTTTTTT
J gene: TRBJ1-4
D gene: NA
V gene: TRBV28
clone size: NA

CDR3 protein: CASSFGQGTSPLHF
CDR3 DNA: TGTGCCAGCAGCTTCGGACAGGGAACGTCACCCCTCCACTTT
J gene: TRBJ1-6
D gene: TRBD1
V gene: TRBV5-4
clone size: NA

CDR3 protein: CASSLPGDYGYTF
CDR3 DNA: TGTGCCAGCAGTCTACCGGGGGACTATGGCTACACCTTC
J gene: TRBJ1-2
D gene: NA
V gene: TRBV2
clone size: NA

CDR3 protein: CASSPGTGRSQPQHF
CDR3 DNA: TGTGCCAGTAGCCCCGGGACAGGGCGCTCTCAGCCCCAGCATTTT
J gene: TRBJ1-5
D gene: TRBD1
V gene: TRBV19
clone size: NA

CDR3 protein: CASSFKLEVPPYSGNTIYF
CDR3 DNA: TGTGCCAGCAGTTTTAAGCTGGAGGTCCCACCATACTCTGGAAACACCATATATTTT
J gene: TRBJ1-3
D gene: NA
V gene: TRBV28
clone size: once

CDR3 protein: CASSLGTGRYEQYF
CDR3 DNA: TGTGCCAGCAGTTTAGGAACAGGGCGCTACGAGCAGTACTTC
J gene: TRBJ2-7
D gene: NA
V gene: TRBV27
clone size: NA

CDR3 protein: CASSYPEDRTEAFF
CDR3 DNA: TGTGCCAGCAGTTACCCAGAGGACAGGACTGAAGCTTTCTTT
J gene: TRBJ1-1
D gene: TRBD1
V gene: TRBV6-6
clone size: NA

CDR3 protein: CASSYFFLPQHF
CDR3 DNA: TGTGCCAGCAGTTACTTTTTCTTGCCCCAGCATTTT
J gene: TRBJ1-5
D gene: NA
V gene: TRBV6-2/TRBV6-3
clone size: few

CDR3 protein: CASSFGTNQETQYF
CDR3 DNA: TGCGCCAGCAGCTTCGGGACAAACCAAGAGACCCAGTACTTC
J gene: TRBJ2-5
D gene: NA
V gene: TRBV5-1
clone size: NA

CDR3 protein: CASMLDSSHGYGYTF
CDR3 DNA: TGTGCCAGTATGTTAGACAGCTCACACGGCTATGGCTACACCTTC
J gene: TRBJ1-2
D gene: NA
V gene: TRBV19
clone size: few

CDR3 protein: CASSPTVNYGYTF
CDR3 DNA: TGTGCCAGCAGCCCGACAGTAAACTATGGCTACACCTTC
J gene: TRBJ1-2
D gene: NA
V gene: TRBV28
clone size: NA

CDR3 protein: CASSSRTGNQPQHF
CDR3 DNA: TGTGCCAGCAGCTCACGGACAGGCAATCAGCCCCAGCATTTT
J gene: TRBJ1-5
D gene: NA
V gene: TRBV7-9
clone size: NA

CDR3 protein: CASSIGETGGEQYF
CDR3 DNA: TGTGCCAGTAGTATAGGGGAGACAGGGGGCGAGCAGTACTTC
J gene: TRBJ2-7
D gene: TRBD1
V gene: TRBV19
clone size: few

CDR3 protein: CASSLMNRQRSFF
CDR3 DNA: TGTGCCAGCAGCTTAATGAATCGGCAGCGCTCCTTCTTC
J gene: TRBJ2-1
D gene: NA
V gene: TRBV7-2
clone size: NA

CDR3 protein: CASSVEYRGGNTEAFF
CDR3 DNA: TGTGCCAGCAGCGTCGAGTACAGGGGAGGGAACACTGAAGCTTTCTTT
J gene: TRBJ1-1
D gene: TRBD1
V gene: TRBV9
clone size: NA

CDR3 protein: CAISGPGSQPQHF
CDR3 DNA: TGTGCCATCAGTGGGCCAGGTAGTCAGCCCCAGCATTTT
J gene: TRBJ1-5
D gene: NA
V gene: TRBV10-3
clone size: NA

CDR3 protein: CASRSGVPTDTQYF
CDR3 DNA: TGTGCCAGCAGATCGGGGGTTCCCACAGATACGCAGTATTTT
J gene: TRBJ2-3
D gene: NA
V gene: TRBV7-2
clone size: NA

CDR3 protein: CASREPGSYGYTF
CDR3 DNA: TGCGCCAGTCGAGAACCGGGTTCCTATGGCTACACCTTC
J gene: TRBJ1-2
D gene: NA
V gene: TRBV5-1
clone size: few

CDR3 protein: CASSHLESLTDTQYF
CDR3 DNA: TGTGCCAGCAGCCATCTCGAGTCTCTCACAGATACGCAGTATTTT
J gene: TRBJ2-3
D gene: NA
V gene: TRBV4-2
clone size: once

CDR3 protein: CASSVVANTGELFF
CDR3 DNA: TGTGCCAGCAGCGTAGTAGCGAACACCGGGGAGCTGTTTTTT
J gene: TRBJ2-2
D gene: NA
V gene: TRBV9
clone size: NA

CDR3 protein: CASTTGTGRFIYVGYAFF
CDR3 DNA: TGTGCCAGTACCACCGGGACAGGGCGTTTCATATACGTGGGGTACGCTTTCTTT
J gene: TRBJ1-1
D gene: TRBD1
V gene: TRBV19
clone size: NA

CDR3 protein: CASSPPSLGGNTQYF
CDR3 DNA: TGTGCCAGCTCACCACCGAGCCTTGGGGGGAATACGCAGTATTTT
J gene: TRBJ2-3
D gene: NA
V gene: TRBV18
clone size: NA

CDR3 protein: CASSYLNFQGKDYNEQFF
CDR3 DNA: TGTGCCAGCAGCTATTTAAACTTTCAGGGGAAAGACTACAATGAGCAGTTCTTC
J gene: TRBJ2-1
D gene: NA
V gene: TRBV7-9
clone size: once

CDR3 protein: CASSEDRTGLPQHF
CDR3 DNA: TGTGCCAGCAGTGAGGACAGGACTGGCCTACCCCAGCATTTT
J gene: TRBJ1-5
D gene: TRBD1
V gene: TRBV6-1
clone size: few

CDR3 protein: CSALIAGGQFF
CDR3 DNA: TGCAGTGCTCTAATAGCGGGAGGGCAGTTCTTC
J gene: TRBJ2-1
D gene: TRBD2
V gene: TRBV20-1
clone size: NA

CDR3 protein: CASRRGGTDTQYF
CDR3 DNA: TGTGCCAGCAGGCGGGGGGGGACAGATACGCAGTATTTT
J gene: TRBJ2-3
D gene: TRBD2
V gene: TRBV6-5
clone size: few